One and the same sample provided the 9 T cell receptor beta chains below, sequenced in a study of response to subunit inactivated influenza vaccine. TCRdb reprocessed the RT-PCR reads with MiXCR, giving one entry per CDR3 protein. The repertoire holds about 160,000 distinct CDR3 sequences, with about 10% as singletons. The specimen comprised CD8+ T cells sorted from PBMCs, sampled less than 30 months after vaccination. The receptors were sampled from a man between 45 and 75 years old who received an inactivated influenza vaccine.

This clonotype has only a few counts. The rearrangement joins TRBV12-3 or TRBV12-4 to TRBJ2-2; maybe TRBD1 (5 bases). There are 17 residues in the CDR3. V was pared by 5 bases and J by 4 bases, with 20 bases between. The CDR3 spells CASSAPGSETPTGELFF. The CDR3 DNA reads as TGTGCCAGCAGTGCCCCAGGGTCAGAAACCCCCACCGGGGAGCTGTTTTTT.

The chain uses TRBV6-1 and TRBJ2-2; no reliable D call. Germline lookup yields CDR1 MNHNS and CDR2 SASEGT. CDR3 size: 16 residues. V lost 8 bases and J 0 bases, leaving 16 bases between the germline ends. CDR3 in DNA: TGTGCCAGCGCGGCCTCCGATAAGACGAACACCGGGGAGCTGTTTTTT. Its translation is CASAASDKTNTGELFF.

This clonotype was recorded a few times. This sequence joins TRBV28 and TRBJ1-5; 11 bases are shared with TRBD1. Germline V gene sequence: CDR1 MDHEN, CDR2 SYDVKM. The CDR3 has 18 residues. V lost 2 bases to trimming and J lost 2 bases; unmatched junction nucleotides: 8. CDR3 region: CASSLNRDRGFGNQPQHF. In DNA, the CDR3 is TGTGCCAGCAGTTTAAACCGGGACAGGGGGTTTGGCAATCAGCCCCAGCATTTT.

Only a few counts were recorded for this clonotype. The chain has TRBV28 and TRBJ2-1, with 7 bases lining up with TRBD2. Trimming at V came to 6 bases and at J to 0 bases, leaving 8 bases not matched to a gene. CDR1 and CDR2 (germline): MDHEN, SYDVKM. This CDR3 is built from 16 residues. The CDR3 here is CASRLAGGSSYNEQFF. DNA for the CDR3: TGTGCCAGCAGGTTAGCCGGCGGGAGCTCCTACAATGAGCAGTTCTTC.

This chain joins TRBV6-5 and TRBJ2-3, with D unclear. Trimming shortened V by 0 bases and J by 6 bases, and 16 bases separated the two germline ends. CDR3 length: 16 amino acids. Germline V CDR1 and CDR2: MNHEY, SVGAGI. The CDR3 is CASSYSTPLGFDTQYF. CDR3 DNA sequence: TGTGCCAGCAGTTACTCGACGCCTCTCGGGTTTGATACGCAGTATTTT.

This sequence joins TRBV20-1 and TRBJ2-7; 9 bases fit TRBD2. V was pared by 3 bases and J by 2 bases, with 5 bases of the junction left unmatched. This CDR3 spans 14 amino acids. From germline, CDR1 is DFQATT and CDR2 SNEGSKA (reference sequence). For the CDR3, the DNA is TGCAGTGCTAGGGTAGCGGGAGTCCCCTACGAGCAGTACTTC. Encoded protein: CSARVAGVPYEQYF.

The sample holds a few counts of this clonotype. The J gene is TRBJ2-7, the V gene TRBV19; D may be TRBD1 (5 bases). This CDR3 spans 15 amino acids. Trimming stripped 4 bases from V and 2 bases from J, with 15 bases between. Looked up from germline, CDR1 is LNHDA and CDR2 is SQIVND (reference sequence). The CDR3 DNA sequence: TGTGCCAGTAGTACAACAGGTTCGGCGGCCTACGAGCAGTACTTC. Translation: CASSTTGSAAYEQYF.

V is TRBV6-2 or TRBV6-3 and J is TRBJ2-1, with 8 bases that match TRBD2. CDR3 length: 14 residues. Germline CDR1 MNHEY, CDR2 SVGEGT. The V segment lost 6 bases and the J segment 7 bases; nucleotides outside the gene matches: 8. CDR3 sequence reads: CASSRGGALNEQFF. DNA of the CDR3: TGTGCCAGCAGCCGGGGGGGGGCCCTTAATGAGCAGTTCTTC.

This clonotype occurred a few times. This chain joins TRBV4-3 and TRBJ2-6; D is unclear. The length of the CDR3 is 16 residues. The germline V and J ends were trimmed by 0 bases and 1 base, with 7 bases remaining between them. CDR1 and CDR2 (germline): LGHNA, YSLEER. The chain's CDR3 is CASSQELGSGANVLTF. CDR3 nucleotides: TGCGCCAGCAGCCAAGAGTTGGGATCTGGGGCCAACGTCCTGACTTTC.